Listed here are 21 T cell receptor beta chains from one sample, sequenced in a study of shared clonotypes between healthy human individuals. Assay: immunoSEQ multiplex PCR; the TCRdb copy retains only in-frame clones and omits some. The sample has millions of clones, around 95% seen once; the top ten hold 0.1% to 0.15%. The sample consisted of naive CD4+ T cells sorted from blood. Indicated subset: CD45RA+ positively selected. These receptors came from a young man in good health.

The gene calls are TRBV6-5 and TRBJ2-1, with TRBD2 identical over 10 bases. With 5 bases clipped from V and 10 bases from J, the junction kept 8 bases outside the gene matches. Per germline, CDR1 MNHEY and CDR2 SVGAGI. CDR3 size: 14 residues. The CDR3, as DNA: TGTGCCAGCAGTAAACTAGCGGGGTACGGGGAGCAGTTCTTC. Encoded protein: CASSKLAGYGEQFF.

On this clone itself: Other DNA sequences in this specimen translate into the identical CDR3. The genes are TRBV11-2 and TRBJ1-2; 8 nucleotides match TRBD1. Losses at the gene ends were 3 bases for V and 0 bases for J; bases not matched to a gene: 6. The CDR3 runs 16 residues. From germline, CDR1 is SGHAT and CDR2 FQNNGV. This CDR3 is CASSFSGTGSNYGYTF. CDR3 DNA sequence: TGTGCCAGCAGCTTCTCTGGGACAGGCTCTAACTATGGCTACACCTTC.

This sequence joins TRBV6-5 and TRBJ1-2; the match to TRBD1 covers 9 bases. Germline V lookup: CDR1 MNHEY, CDR2 SVGAGI. V was pared by 7 bases and J by 0 bases, with 6 bases of the junction left unmatched. This CDR3 region has 15 residues. The CDR3 DNA follows: TGTGCCAGCATACGGGACAGGGCGACTAACTATGGCTACACCTTC. It translates to CASIRDRATNYGYTF.

J is TRBJ1-2 and V is TRBV2; 8 nucleotides agree with TRBD1. V lost 3 bases to trimming and J lost 4 bases; unmatched junction nucleotides: 4. The CDR3 runs to 14 residues. Germline V gene lookup returns CDR1 SNHLY and CDR2 FYNNEI. The CDR3 DNA follows: TGTGCCAGCAGTGAGGACAGGGAAGTCTATGGCTACACCTTC. It translates to CASSEDREVYGYTF. Full variable domain (outside the CDR3, taken from reference TRBV2 and TRBJ1-2): EPEVTQTPSHQVTQMGQEVILRCVPISNHLYFYWYRQILGQKVEFLVSFYNNEISEKSEIFDDQFSVERPDGSNFTLKIRSTKLEDSAMYFCASSEDREVYGYTFGSGTRLTVV.

The V call is TRBV12-2, the J call TRBJ1-5. TRBV12-2 is recorded as a pseudogene. CDR3 length: 17 amino acids. The chain's CDR3 is CASRPRGVLNSNQPQHF. CDR3 coding DNA: TGTGCAAGTCGCCCCCGGGGGGTACTTAATAGCAATCAGCCCCAGCATTTT.

The genes are TRBV29-1 and TRBJ1-1, with D unresolved. This CDR3 is 11 amino acids long. V lost 4 bases to trimming and J lost 10 bases, with 13 bases between them. Germline CDR1 reads SQVTM; CDR2 reads ANQGSEA. The CDR3 nucleotides are TGCAGCGTTGTAAGGTCTGCCGGAGCTTTCTTT. This codes for CSVVRSAGAFF. Variable domain in full (rest from reference TRBV29-1 and TRBJ1-1): SAVISQKPSRDICQRGTSLTIQCQVDSQVTMMFWYRQQPGQSLTLIATANQGSEATYESGFVIDKFPISRPNLTFSTLTVSNMSPEDSSIYLCSVVRSAGAFFGQGTRLTVV.

The chain combines TRBV5-1 with TRBJ2-7; TRBD1 is a possible D gene (5 bases). The CDR3 runs 13 residues. CDR1 SGHRS and CDR2 YFSETQ come from the germline V gene. Trimming left V 0 bases short and J 4 bases short, with 8 bases between. DNA of the CDR3: TGCGCCAGCAGCTTGGAACAGGCGTACGAGCAGTACTTC. Residues: CASSLEQAYEQYF. The whole variable domain, filled in from reference TRBV5-1 and TRBJ2-7, reads KAGVTQTPRYLIKTRGQQVTLSCSPISGHRSVSWYQQTPGQGLQFLFEYFSETQRNKGNFPGRFSGRQFSNSRSEMNVSTLELGDSALYLCASSLEQAYEQYFGPGTRLTVT.

The chain carries TRBV9 and TRBJ1-4; no definite D call. The CDR3 totals 15 residues. The germline CDR1 and CDR2 sequences are SGDLS and YYNGEE. V was trimmed by 0 bases and J by 2 bases, leaving 8 bases between them. The CDR3 reads CASSVEARTNEKLFF. CDR3 in DNA: TGTGCCAGCAGCGTAGAGGCCCGGACTAATGAAAAACTGTTTTTT.

The chain recombines TRBV18 with TRBJ1-1, with 7 positions matching TRBD1. The CDR3 sequence is 17 residues long. The germline V gene has CDR1 KGHSH and CDR2 LQKENI. J was trimmed by 0 bases and V by 4 bases; bases with no gene match: 11. DNA for the CDR3: TGTGCCAGCTCACGGAGCATGGGACAGCCAGTGAACACTGAAGCTTTCTTT. Translation: CASSRSMGQPVNTEAFF.

V and J are TRBV2 and TRBJ2-3; D remains ambiguous. The germline gives CDR1 SNHLY, CDR2 FYNNEI. CDR3 length equals 13 residues. Trimming shortened V by 7 bases and J by 1 base, and 9 bases separated the two germline ends. CDR3 in amino acids: CASTLWGTDTQYF. The CDR3, as DNA: TGTGCCAGCACCCTGTGGGGCACAGATACGCAGTATTTT.

V is TRBV7-2 and J is TRBJ1-6, with no clear D. CDR1 and CDR2 (germline): SGHTA, FQGNSA. V was cut by 1 base and J by 9 bases, with 16 bases left in between. This CDR3 region has 16 residues. The CDR3 loop reads CASSLEAYLVGSPLHF. For the CDR3, the DNA is TGTGCCAGCAGCTTAGAGGCTTACTTGGTGGGTTCACCCCTCCACTTT.

V is TRBV28 and J is TRBJ1-1; TRBD1 matches 9 bases. V lost 9 bases to trimming and J lost 11 bases; unmatched junction nucleotides: 10. Germline V CDR1 and CDR2: MDHEN, SYDVKM. The CDR3 has 12 amino acids. CDR3 sequence (DNA): TGTGCCAGTAGACCGGACAGGGGTCCGGCTTTCTTT. It is translated as CASRPDRGPAFF.

V usage is TRBV6-6 and J usage is TRBJ1-3; D is uncertain. CDR1 and CDR2 (germline): MNHNY, SVGAGI (reference sequence). The CDR3 loop spans 15 amino acids. The germline V and J ends were trimmed by 5 bases and 0 bases, with 11 bases remaining between them. CDR3 coding DNA: TGTGCCAGCAGTACGGAGGGAGTCTCTGGAAACACCATATATTTT. Translated, it gives CASSTEGVSGNTIYF.

The chain recombines TRBV10-3 with TRBJ2-2, with D unclear. The ends were cut back, 4 bases at V and 1 base at J, with 7 bases in the middle. Per the germline V gene, CDR1 is ENHRY and CDR2 is SYGVKD. CDR3 size: 14 residues. The CDR3 DNA sequence: TGTGCCATCAGTGTTACAGAGAACACCGGGGAGCTGTTTTTT. Its protein product is CAISVTENTGELFF.

V gene TRBV10-3 combines with J gene TRBJ2-7, with 13 bases lining up with TRBD2. CDR3 length equals 15 residues. Trimming removed 0 bases from V and 5 bases from J; junction bases left unmatched: 1. CDR1 and CDR2 from the germline V gene are ENHRY and SYGVKD. The CDR3 DNA reads as TGTGCCATCAGTGAGTCGACTAGCGGGAGGAACGAGCAGTACTTC. Translated: CAISESTSGRNEQYF.

This clone has just a few counts. V and J are TRBV7-6 and TRBJ2-1; 7 nucleotides align to TRBD1. Germline V gene data show CDR1 as SGHVS and CDR2 as FNYEAQ. This CDR3 comprises 14 residues. The V gene end was trimmed by 5 bases and the J gene end by 6 bases; junction bases not matched to a gene: 7. This chain's CDR3 is CASSALTGSNEQFF. CDR3 nucleotides: TGTGCCAGCAGCGCGTTGACAGGGAGCAATGAGCAGTTCTTC.

The chain links TRBV5-1 to TRBJ1-3; the D is unclear. The germline gives CDR1 SGHRS, CDR2 YFSETQ. V lost 3 bases and J lost 3, with 7 bases in between. The CDR3 is 13 amino acids. The CDR3 loop reads CASSSESGNTIYF. The CDR3 DNA reads as TGCGCCAGCAGCTCGGAAAGTGGAAACACCATATATTTT.

This rearrangement joins TRBV6-5 to TRBJ1-1; a weak D match, TRBD1 (6 bases). V shed 6 bases and J shed 6 bases, with 14 bases lying between them. CDR1 MNHEY and CDR2 SVGAGI come from the germline V gene. The CDR3 has 13 amino acids. DNA for the CDR3: TGTGCCAGCAGCACGGTGGGGGCGGCTGAAGCTTTCTTT. It codes for CASSTVGAAEAFF.

This chain joins TRBV19 and TRBJ2-7; the D call may be TRBD1 or TRBD2 (5 bases each). Trimming took off 3 bases at V and 3 bases at J, with 12 bases between the two ends. There are 14 residues in the CDR3. Per the germline V gene, CDR1 is LNHDA and CDR2 is SQIVND (reference sequence). The CDR3 loop is CASSIGDANYEQYF. CDR3 in DNA: TGTGCCAGTAGTATCGGGGACGCCAACTACGAGCAGTACTTC.

This clone appeared a few times. The same CDR3 can be traced to other DNA sequences in this sample. V is TRBV6-1 and J is TRBJ1-6; D uncertain. The CDR3 has 13 residues. Trimming removed 4 bases at V and 5 bases at J, with 6 bases between. Per germline, CDR1 MNHNS and CDR2 SASEGT. The CDR3 nucleotides are TGTGCCAGCAGTGGAATGAATAATTCACCCCTCCACTTT. It codes for CASSGMNNSPLHF.

The chain recombines TRBV19 with TRBJ1-5, with a tentative D call TRBD1 (5 bases). The V end was cut by 5 bases, the J end by 0 bases, with 11 bases between. There are 15 residues in the CDR3. Per the germline V gene, CDR1 is LNHDA and CDR2 is SQIVND (reference sequence). CDR3 in DNA: TGTGCCAGTAGTCCCGCGACAGTTAGCAATCAGCCCCAGCATTTT. Protein sequence: CASSPATVSNQPQHF.